A selection of T cell receptor beta chains follows, all from one sample in a study of technical replicates of blood from a handful of donors. Only in-frame clones appear in the TCRdb table, and some are missing; sequencing was by immunoSEQ multiplex PCR. The table shows tens of thousands of clones, with 92% occurring only once. The sample comprised T cells isolated from PBMCs. The receptors were sampled from a human donor in good health. CDR3s include the opening cysteine and the closing phenylalanine or tryptophan. The order of the fields is V gene, D gene, clone size, J gene, CDR3 DNA, CDR3 protein. D genes are given only for firm matches. Part of the rows lack a size; the others show once, few, many or a class for expanded clones.

V gene: TRBV5-4
D gene: TRBD1
clone size: -
J gene: TRBJ2-7
CDR3 DNA: TGTGCCAGCAGCCCAAAGACAGGGGGCTACGAGCAGTACTTC
CDR3 protein: CASSPKTGGYEQYF

V gene: TRBV2
D gene: TRBD2
clone size: -
J gene: TRBJ2-1
CDR3 DNA: TGTGCCAGCATTCGACTAGCGGGGGGGCACAATGAGCAGTTCTTC
CDR3 protein: CASIRLAGGHNEQFF

V gene: TRBV25-1
D gene: -
clone size: -
J gene: TRBJ1-2
CDR3 DNA: TGTGCCAGCAGTGAACGGGGGGCAAACTATGGCTACACCTTC
CDR3 protein: CASSERGANYGYTF

V gene: TRBV7-6
D gene: TRBD2
clone size: -
J gene: TRBJ2-2
CDR3 DNA: TGTGCCAGCAGCTTAACCCCCCCTAGCGGGAGCGATTTTGCCACCGGGGAGCTGTTTTTT
CDR3 protein: CASSLTPPSGSDFATGELFF

V gene: TRBV2
D gene: -
clone size: -
J gene: TRBJ1-2
CDR3 DNA: TGTGCCAGGGGTGGGGACTATTGGGGAGTGAATAGTGGCTATGGCTACACCTTC
CDR3 protein: CARGGDYWGVNSGYGYTF

V gene: TRBV6-6
D gene: TRBD1
clone size: -
J gene: TRBJ1-3
CDR3 DNA: TGTGCCAGCAGTTATCAGGGGGCCGGGTCTGGAAACACCATATATTTT
CDR3 protein: CASSYQGAGSGNTIYF

V gene: TRBV11-3
D gene: -
clone size: -
J gene: TRBJ1-6
CDR3 DNA: TGTGCCAGCAGCTTAGTGGGCCAGGGCTCACCCCTCCACTTT
CDR3 protein: CASSLVGQGSPLHF

V gene: TRBV5-1
D gene: TRBD1
clone size: -
J gene: TRBJ1-1
CDR3 DNA: TGCGCCAGCAGCCCGACAGGGGTCTTTCGCGAAAAGATGAACACTGAAGCTTTCTTT
CDR3 protein: CASSPTGVFREKMNTEAFF

V gene: TRBV27
D gene: -
clone size: -
J gene: TRBJ1-1
CDR3 DNA: TGTGCCAGCAGTTTAACGGGGAACACTGAAGCTTTCTTT
CDR3 protein: CASSLTGNTEAFF

V gene: TRBV5-1
D gene: -
clone size: -
J gene: TRBJ2-3
CDR3 DNA: TGCGCCAGCAGCCTGGAGGGACAGTTGGCAGATACGCAGTATTTT
CDR3 protein: CASSLEGQLADTQYF

V gene: TRBV11-1
D gene: -
clone size: -
J gene: TRBJ1-1
CDR3 DNA: TGTGCCAGCAGCTTAGTTAGCAGGAACACTGAAGCTTTCTTT
CDR3 protein: CASSLVSRNTEAFF

V gene: TRBV28
D gene: -
clone size: few
J gene: TRBJ1-6
CDR3 DNA: TGTGCCAGCAGTTTATCGGCGGGGCTGCGGAATTCACCCCTCCACTTT
CDR3 protein: CASSLSAGLRNSPLHF

V gene: TRBV11-2
D gene: -
clone size: -
J gene: TRBJ2-1
CDR3 DNA: TGTGCCAGCAGCTTAGGGCAGGTTCGAGAGAATGAGCAGTTCTTC
CDR3 protein: CASSLGQVRENEQFF

V gene: TRBV7-9
D gene: TRBD2
clone size: -
J gene: TRBJ2-1
CDR3 DNA: TGTGCCAGCAAGGGGAGGGATGAGCAGTTCTTC
CDR3 protein: CASKGRDEQFF

V gene: TRBV6-1
D gene: TRBD2
clone size: -
J gene: TRBJ2-1
CDR3 DNA: TGTGCCAGCAGTGAAGGATTATGGCCTAGCGGGAAGTACAATGAGCAGTTCTTC
CDR3 protein: CASSEGLWPSGKYNEQFF

V gene: TRBV7-6
D gene: TRBD2
clone size: -
J gene: TRBJ2-2
CDR3 DNA: TGTGCCAGCACCGGAGGGATAGCGGGAGAGGACGGGGAGCTGTTTTTT
CDR3 protein: CASTGGIAGEDGELFF

V gene: TRBV11-3
D gene: -
clone size: -
J gene: TRBJ2-3
CDR3 DNA: TGTGCCAGCAGCTTAGGTTCAAAAGATACGCAGTATTTT
CDR3 protein: CASSLGSKDTQYF

V gene: TRBV30
D gene: -
clone size: -
J gene: TRBJ2-6
CDR3 DNA: TGTGCCTGGAGTCCCATAAACACTGGGGCCAACGTCCTGACTTTC
CDR3 protein: CAWSPINTGANVLTF

V gene: TRBV5-6
D gene: -
clone size: -
J gene: TRBJ1-3
CDR3 DNA: TGTGCCAGCAGCTTGGATCCGCTTACTTTCTCTGGAAACACCATATATTTT
CDR3 protein: CASSLDPLTFSGNTIYF

V gene: TRBV27
D gene: -
clone size: -
J gene: TRBJ1-5
CDR3 DNA: TGTGCCAGCAGTCCTCTGGGCCCACCGTTGCCCCAGCATTTT
CDR3 protein: CASSPLGPPLPQHF

V gene: TRBV11-3
D gene: -
clone size: -
J gene: TRBJ2-5
CDR3 DNA: TGTGCCAGCAGCCTGCTCGGGGAGACCCAGTACTTC
CDR3 protein: CASSLLGETQYF

V gene: TRBV11-2
D gene: TRBD1
clone size: -
J gene: TRBJ1-2
CDR3 DNA: TGTGCCAGCAGCGGACGGGACAGAGGTGTCTATGGCTACACCTTC
CDR3 protein: CASSGRDRGVYGYTF

V gene: TRBV7-2
D gene: -
clone size: -
J gene: TRBJ2-7
CDR3 DNA: TGTGCCAGCAGGTCCCCTGACAGCTACGAGCAGTACTTC
CDR3 protein: CASRSPDSYEQYF

V gene: TRBV11-1
D gene: TRBD2
clone size: -
J gene: TRBJ2-5
CDR3 DNA: TGTGCCAGCAGCCCACCGTTGGGAGGGAGAGGGAGGGCAGAGACCCAGTACTTC
CDR3 protein: CASSPPLGGRGRAETQYF

V gene: TRBV6-5
D gene: -
clone size: -
J gene: TRBJ1-5
CDR3 DNA: TGTGCCAGCAGTACATTCGGGTCCTCCAATCAGCCCCAGCATTTT
CDR3 protein: CASSTFGSSNQPQHF

V gene: TRBV18
D gene: TRBD1
clone size: -
J gene: TRBJ2-2
CDR3 DNA: TGTGCCAGCTCACGGGCTTACGCAGGGGGCAGCACCGGGGAGCTGTTTTTT
CDR3 protein: CASSRAYAGGSTGELFF

V gene: TRBV6-5
D gene: -
clone size: -
J gene: TRBJ1-2
CDR3 DNA: TGTGCCAGCAGTTACTCCAGAACAGCCCTTAACTATGGCTACACCTTC
CDR3 protein: CASSYSRTALNYGYTF

V gene: TRBV11-2
D gene: TRBD1
clone size: -
J gene: TRBJ1-2
CDR3 DNA: TGTGCCAGCAGCTTAGTGAAGGGACAGGGGGCGAAGGGCTACACCTTC
CDR3 protein: CASSLVKGQGAKGYTF

V gene: TRBV10-3
D gene: -
clone size: once
J gene: TRBJ1-1
CDR3 DNA: TGTGCCATTGAGCGTCAGATGGGCACTGAAGCTTTCTTT
CDR3 protein: CAIERQMGTEAFF

V gene: TRBV7-2
D gene: TRBD1
clone size: -
J gene: TRBJ2-7
CDR3 DNA: TGTGCCAGCAGCTTCGGGACAGGGAGGTACGAGCAGTACTTC
CDR3 protein: CASSFGTGRYEQYF

V gene: TRBV7-2
D gene: TRBD2
clone size: -
J gene: TRBJ2-7
CDR3 DNA: TGTGCCAGCAGCCCTTTTAGCGGGAGAATAGGTGAGCAGTACTTC
CDR3 protein: CASSPFSGRIGEQYF

V gene: TRBV9
D gene: -
clone size: -
J gene: TRBJ1-1
CDR3 DNA: TGTGCCAGCAGCTTAAGACAGGACACTGAAGCTTTCTTT
CDR3 protein: CASSLRQDTEAFF

V gene: TRBV11-1
D gene: -
clone size: -
J gene: TRBJ2-2
CDR3 DNA: TGTGCCAGCAGCTTAGCTAGGACCTGGACAGTTCCCGGGGAGCTGTTTTTT
CDR3 protein: CASSLARTWTVPGELFF

V gene: TRBV6-1
D gene: TRBD2
clone size: -
J gene: TRBJ2-2
CDR3 DNA: TGTGCCAGCAGTGGGGCTAGCGGGAGCCTCACCGGGGAGCTGTTTTTT
CDR3 protein: CASSGASGSLTGELFF

V gene: TRBV6-5
D gene: -
clone size: -
J gene: TRBJ2-3
CDR3 DNA: TGTGCCAGCAGTTACCCCGGGTTGGACGTCCCGGGGACGCAGTATTTT
CDR3 protein: CASSYPGLDVPGTQYF

V gene: TRBV18
D gene: -
clone size: -
J gene: TRBJ2-7
CDR3 DNA: TGTGCCAGCTCACCACCGGGGCCGGGAGCCTACGAGCAGTACTTC
CDR3 protein: CASSPPGPGAYEQYF

V gene: TRBV6-1
D gene: TRBD1
clone size: once
J gene: TRBJ2-1
CDR3 DNA: TGTGCCAGCAGATCCTTTGGGACAGGGGTCCATGAGCAGTTCTTC
CDR3 protein: CASRSFGTGVHEQFF

V gene: TRBV15
D gene: -
clone size: -
J gene: TRBJ1-6
CDR3 DNA: TGTGCCACCAGCAGAGAATATCCTTCAATTCAGGGAAGGAGCTCCTATAATTCACCCCTCCACTTT
CDR3 protein: CATSREYPSIQGRSSYNSPLHF

V gene: TRBV11-3
D gene: -
clone size: -
J gene: TRBJ2-1
CDR3 DNA: TGTGCCAGCAGCTCGACACCCCAGTATGAGCAGTTCTTC
CDR3 protein: CASSSTPQYEQFF

V gene: TRBV6-5
D gene: -
clone size: -
J gene: TRBJ1-4
CDR3 DNA: TGTGCCAGCAGCCCTGTGGGCTCAACTAATGAAAAACTGTTTTTT
CDR3 protein: CASSPVGSTNEKLFF

V gene: TRBV7-2
D gene: TRBD2
clone size: -
J gene: TRBJ2-1
CDR3 DNA: TGTGCCAGCAGCCGCATTAGCGGGGCGGGCAATGAGCAGTTCTTC
CDR3 protein: CASSRISGAGNEQFF

V gene: TRBV19
D gene: -
clone size: few
J gene: TRBJ2-6
CDR3 DNA: TGTGCCAGTCGACTCTCTGGGGCCAACGTCCTGACTTTC
CDR3 protein: CASRLSGANVLTF

V gene: TRBV4-1
D gene: -
clone size: -
J gene: TRBJ2-7
CDR3 DNA: TGCGCCAGCAGCCGGAACGGGATTAGAAAGGGAGGAGGATTCTACGAGCAGTACTTC
CDR3 protein: CASSRNGIRKGGGFYEQYF

V gene: TRBV28
D gene: -
clone size: -
J gene: TRBJ1-1
CDR3 DNA: TGTGCCAGCAGGAATCGACAGGATGAAGCTTTCTTT
CDR3 protein: CASRNRQDEAFF

V gene: TRBV9
D gene: -
clone size: -
J gene: TRBJ1-2
CDR3 DNA: TGTGCCAGCAGCCGCGACGGAGCTAACTATGGCTACACCTTC
CDR3 protein: CASSRDGANYGYTF

V gene: TRBV5-1
D gene: TRBD1
clone size: -
J gene: TRBJ1-4
CDR3 DNA: TGCGCCAGCAGCTTGGAAGGGACAGAAGTTGAAAAACTGTTTTTT
CDR3 protein: CASSLEGTEVEKLFF

V gene: TRBV9
D gene: TRBD1
clone size: -
J gene: TRBJ1-4
CDR3 DNA: TGTGCCAGCAGCCCCGGACAGGGGGGTGGGGAAAAACTGTTTTTT
CDR3 protein: CASSPGQGGGEKLFF

V gene: TRBV4-1
D gene: -
clone size: -
J gene: TRBJ2-7
CDR3 DNA: TGCGCCAGCAGCCAAGATCGGTACGAGCAGTACTTC
CDR3 protein: CASSQDRYEQYF

V gene: TRBV7-3
D gene: -
clone size: -
J gene: TRBJ2-2
CDR3 DNA: TGTGCCAGCAGCCCCGTACTAGCCGCCGGGGAGCTGTTTTTT
CDR3 protein: CASSPVLAAGELFF

V gene: TRBV10-1
D gene: -
clone size: few
J gene: TRBJ1-4
CDR3 DNA: TGCGCCAGCAGTGACGGACCCACAGCGGCTAATGAAAAACTGTTTTTT
CDR3 protein: CASSDGPTAANEKLFF

V gene: TRBV28
D gene: -
clone size: -
J gene: TRBJ1-1
CDR3 DNA: TGTGCCAGCAGTTTAAGCAGGGGAGTGCGGACTGAAGCTTTCTTT
CDR3 protein: CASSLSRGVRTEAFF

V gene: TRBV6-1
D gene: -
clone size: -
J gene: TRBJ2-7
CDR3 DNA: TGTGCCAGCAGTGAATTCGGGTTTCCTAACGAGCAGTACTTC
CDR3 protein: CASSEFGFPNEQYF

V gene: TRBV5-4
D gene: -
clone size: -
J gene: TRBJ2-4
CDR3 DNA: TGTGCCAGCAGCTTGGAGATGAGTCGGGTTCAGTACTTC
CDR3 protein: CASSLEMSRVQYF